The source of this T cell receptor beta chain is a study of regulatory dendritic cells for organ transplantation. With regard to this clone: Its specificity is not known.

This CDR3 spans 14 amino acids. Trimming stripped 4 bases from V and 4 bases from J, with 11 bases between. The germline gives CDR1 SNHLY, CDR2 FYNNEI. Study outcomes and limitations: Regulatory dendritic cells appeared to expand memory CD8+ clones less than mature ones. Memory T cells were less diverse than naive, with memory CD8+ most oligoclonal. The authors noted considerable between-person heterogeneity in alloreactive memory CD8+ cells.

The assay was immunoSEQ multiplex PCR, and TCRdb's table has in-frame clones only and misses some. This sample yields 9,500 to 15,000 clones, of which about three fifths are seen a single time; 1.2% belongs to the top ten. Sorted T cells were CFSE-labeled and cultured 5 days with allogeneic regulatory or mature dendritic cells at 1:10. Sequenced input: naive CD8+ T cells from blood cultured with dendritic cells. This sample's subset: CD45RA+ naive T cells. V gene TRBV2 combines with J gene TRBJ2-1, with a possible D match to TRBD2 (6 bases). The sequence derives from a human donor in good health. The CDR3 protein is CASSVGGLYNEQFF. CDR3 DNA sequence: TGTGCCAGCAGTGTGGGGGGTTTGTACAATGAGCAGTTCTTC.